This T cell receptor (beta chain) was sequenced for a study of blood T cell repertoires in COVID-19. Clones were sequenced by immunoSEQ multiplex PCR, and TCRdb holds only the in-frame ones, with some missing. Of about 400,000 clones listed, 85% to 90% are singletons. For this clone: The germline gene is not matched at one end of the junction; a read error may be the cause.

The CDR3 is 15 residues long. Germline assignment: CDR1 SGHTA and CDR2 FQGNSA. Participants' reported clinical history set cohort assignment. The sequencing sample was made of PBMCs or T cells enriched from blood (not recorded which). The clonotype originates from a woman aged 30 to 39 with acute COVID-19. This chain uses TRBV7-2 with TRBJ2-5; 7 bases fit TRBD2. CDR3: CASTLGAGVRETQYF. Written as DNA, the CDR3 is TGTGCCAGCACCTTAGGGGCGGGGGTGCGCGAGACCCAGTACTTC.